Each of the 15 T cell receptor beta chains below was sequenced from the same sample in a study of blood T cell repertoires in COVID-19. Clones were sequenced by immunoSEQ multiplex PCR, and TCRdb holds only the in-frame ones, with some missing. The profile covers 260,000 or so clones, with 85% appearing a single time and about 2.5% taken by the ten largest. The specimen sequenced was PBMCs or T cells enriched from blood (not recorded which). The receptors here all came from a woman aged 50 to 60 who had recovered from COVID-19.

V usage is TRBV7-8 and J usage is TRBJ2-3; 7 nucleotides align to TRBD1. Germline V gives CDR1 SGHVS, CDR2 FQNEAQ. Trimming cost V 0 bases and J 2 bases; bases outside gene matches: 2. The CDR3 length is 15 residues. The CDR3 coding sequence is TGTGCCAGCAGCTTAGCACAGGGGATCACAGATACGCAGTATTTT. Translation: CASSLAQGITDTQYF.

The chain carries TRBV28 and TRBJ1-3; the D is unclear. The germline gives CDR1 MDHEN, CDR2 SYDVKM. Trimming took off 6 bases at V and 2 bases at J, with 8 bases between the two ends. The CDR3 extends over 13 amino acids. The DNA for the CDR3 is TGTGCCAGCAGCCTCCAGGCTGGAAACACCATATATTTT. It is translated as CASSLQAGNTIYF.

This chain connects TRBV19 to TRBJ2-2; perhaps TRBD2 as D (6 bases). The V gene lost 4 bases and the J gene lost 2 bases, with 11 bases spanning the gap. The V gene's germline CDR1 is LNHDA and CDR2 SQIVND (reference sequence). CDR3 length equals 15 residues. The CDR3 nucleotides read TGTGCCAGTAGTACATACGGGGGAAACACCGGGGAGCTGTTTTTT. Translation gives CASSTYGGNTGELFF.

The V gene is TRBV29-1, the J gene TRBJ1-1; TRBD1 matches at 10 bases. CDR1 is SQVTM and CDR2 is ANQGSEA in the germline V gene. This CDR3 contains 14 residues. V shed 6 bases and J 6 bases; nucleotides not matched to a gene: 10. The CDR3 region is CSVWDRGARAEAFF. The CDR3 nucleotides are TGCAGCGTATGGGACAGGGGAGCGAGGGCTGAAGCTTTCTTT.

The chain has TRBV3-1 (or the pseudogene TRBV3-2) and TRBJ1-2; D gene ambiguous. The length of the CDR3 is 13 residues. The V and J ends lost 4 bases and 4 bases respectively, with 10 bases between them. From germline, CDR1 is LGHDT and CDR2 YNNKEL (reference sequence). CDR3 DNA sequence: TGTGCCAGCAGCCTGGGCGGACTCTATGGCTACACCTTC. Its translation is CASSLGGLYGYTF.

J is TRBJ2-1 and V is TRBV18, with 15 bases aligning to TRBD2. CDR1 and CDR2 (germline): KGHSH, LQKENI. Trimming at V came to 4 bases and at J to 10 bases, leaving 2 bases not matched to a gene. The CDR3 consists of 14 residues. CDR3 coding DNA: TGTGCCAGCTCACGCGGACTAGCGGGAGGGGAGCAGTTCTTC. Residues: CASSRGLAGGEQFF.

The V and J genes are TRBV7-2 and TRBJ2-3; D gene unclear. The CDR3 has 13 amino acids. CDR1 is SGHTA and CDR2 is FQGNSA in the germline V gene. The V end was cut by 1 base, the J end by 4 bases, with 6 bases between. CDR3 coding DNA: TGTGCCAGCAGCTTAGTGGGCGCAGATACGCAGTATTTT. Encoded protein: CASSLVGADTQYF.

J is TRBJ1-4 and V is TRBV5-3; 9 bases map to TRBD1. TRBV5-3 is identified as an open reading frame with a role that is uncertain. J gave up 1 base and V 0 bases, and 7 bases lay outside the gene matches. The CDR3 is 18 residues long. As DNA, the CDR3 is TGTGCCAGAAGCTTGGCCGGGACAGGGCCGTTAACTAATGAAAAACTGTTTTTT. Protein: CARSLAGTGPLTNEKLFF.

The CDR3 sequence: CASSELGVHEQYF. The CDR3 nucleotides are TGTGCCAGCAGTGAATTAGGGGTCCACGAGCAGTACTTC. This chain uses TRBV25-1 with TRBJ2-7; tentatively, D is TRBD1 (5 bases). Deletions cut 1 base from V and 5 bases from J, with 9 bases between. This CDR3 contains 13 residues. CDR1 and CDR2 (germline): MGHDK, SYGVNS.

This clone has just one count. The chain links TRBV9 to TRBJ1-3; possibly TRBD1 for D (6 bases). Germline V lookup: CDR1 SGDLS, CDR2 YYNGEE. The CDR3 runs to 15 residues. V shed 3 bases and J shed 2 bases, with 12 bases lying between them. CDR3 nucleotide sequence: TGTGCCAGCAGCGGACAGGCGTTCGCTGGAAACACCATATATTTT. It translates to CASSGQAFAGNTIYF.

The V gene is TRBV7-3, the J gene TRBJ2-5; possibly TRBD1 for D (5 bases). V was shortened by 0 bases and J by 3 bases, with 5 bases between the two germline ends. Per the germline V gene, CDR1 is SGHTA and CDR2 is FQGTGA. CDR3 length: 13 amino acids. For the CDR3, the DNA is TGTGCCAGCAGCTTAACCAGGGAAGAGACCCAGTACTTC. This gives the protein CASSLTREETQYF.

The gene calls are TRBV10-3 and TRBJ1-1; D remains ambiguous. Between the trimmed V and J ends, which lost 7 bases and 2 bases, there was a span of 11 bases. CDR3 size: 13 residues. From germline, CDR1 is ENHRY and CDR2 SYGVKD. The CDR3 DNA follows: TGTGCCATCACCTCCCGGGATAACACTGAAGCTTTCTTT. Protein sequence: CAITSRDNTEAFF.

This clone was detected once. The chain joins TRBV7-3 to TRBJ1-1, with unresolved D. Germline lookup yields CDR1 SGHTA and CDR2 FQGTGA. The CDR3 has 13 amino acids. Trimming pared 1 base from V and 3 bases from J, leaving 6 bases between. The DNA for the CDR3 is TGTGCCAGCAGCTTAAAGGCGGACACTGAAGCTTTCTTT. Translation gives CASSLKADTEAFF.

V usage is TRBV5-1 and J usage is TRBJ2-2, with a tentative D call TRBD2 (6 bases). CDR3 size: 14 residues. Germline lookup yields CDR1 SGHRS and CDR2 YFSETQ. Trimming removed 0 bases at V and 4 bases at J, with 7 bases between. The CDR3 DNA is TGCGCCAGCAGCTTGGCCGGGGGCACCGGGGAGCTGTTTTTT. Translated, it gives CASSLAGGTGELFF.

The V call is TRBV3-1 (or the pseudogene TRBV3-2), the J call TRBJ2-3, with 12 positions matching TRBD2. Germline V CDR1 and CDR2: LGHDT, YNNKEL (reference sequence). CDR3 size: 17 residues. V shed 0 bases and J 1 base; nucleotides not matched to a gene: 2. CDR3 DNA sequence: TGTGCCAGCAGCCAAGAACTAGCGGGGGGACGCACAGATACGCAGTATTTT. As protein: CASSQELAGGRTDTQYF.